The rows below give T cell receptor beta chains drawn from one sample of a study of OX40 agonist ivuxolimab in advanced cancers. Method: immunoSEQ multiplex PCR; TCRdb's copy keeps in-frame clones and lacks some. The sample shows about 59,000 clones, roughly 84% of them seen only once. The sequencing used CD4+ or CD8+ T cells sorted from blood, collected in a trial of the OX40 agonist ivuxolimab. These receptors were obtained from an adult with an advanced solid tumor such as melanoma, head and neck, liver or kidney cancer. CDR3s include the opening cysteine and the closing phenylalanine or tryptophan. D genes are given only for firm matches.

d_gene | v_gene | len | CDR3aa
TRBD2 | TRBV28 | 16 | CASSGTSGNGAYEQYF
TRBD2 | TRBV18 | 13 | CASSPGTSYEQYF
TRBD2 | TRBV13 | 16 | CASSLRGSGSSETQYF
NA | TRBV6-1 | 15 | CASRAVAVYQETQYF
NA | TRBV27 | 15 | CASSHTGRVWTGYTF
TRBD1 | TRBV5-1 | 16 | CASTSGTGGAYEKLFF
TRBD1 | TRBV4-1 | 16 | CASSPGSGQGVYRYTF
TRBD1 | TRBV2 | 14 | CASIMRTGGNEQFF
NA | TRBV5-1 | 14 | CASSTHYSYNEQFF
NA | TRBV5-6 | 18 | CASSALIGTRTRGNTIYF
NA | TRBV15 | 18 | CATSRDRAGRDRNYGYTF
NA | TRBV4-2 | 16 | CASSQEPEINTGELFF
TRBD2 | TRBV2 | 16 | CASLALAGGRRDEQFF
TRBD2 | TRBV28 | 14 | CASSTPSGSYEQYF
NA | TRBV21-1 | 15 | CASSKGTGFTGELFF
TRBD2 | TRBV28 | 16 | CASSPLGLAGEGEQFF
NA | TRBV19 | 16 | CASSLQGTPQEYGYTF
TRBD1 | TRBV7-2 | 15 | CASSLALDRGSEQYF